The present TCR beta chain was sequenced within a study of CD8 T cells in Susac syndrome. With random hexamers, roughly 0.45 to 1 ug RNA was reverse transcribed. TCRdb itself ran the immunoSEQ multiplex PCR reads through MiXCR, one entry per CDR3 protein. The sample consists of more than 150,000 distinct CDR3 sequences, roughly 95% of them appearing once. The specimen was CD4+ T cells from PBMCs. This clonotype was obtained from a human donor with Susac syndrome.

The CDR3 DNA is TGCAGCTACACCGGACAGGGGCGATACAATGAGCAGTTCTTC. This gives the protein CSYTGQGRYNEQFF. The V and J genes are TRBV20-1 and TRBJ2-1; 9 nucleotides agree with TRBD1. The CDR3 has 14 amino acids. The germline gives CDR1 DFQATT, CDR2 SNEGSKA (reference sequence).